The 5 T cell receptor beta chains below were found in one sample sequenced in a study of blood T cells in healthy people across ages. Sample-barcoded 5' priming and a J-beta primer mix drove a second PCR of 7 to 11 cycles. Using its own MiXCR run on the 5' RACE reads, TCRdb lists one record per CDR3 protein. The sample carries approximately 1.5 million distinct CDR3 sequences, 30% to 40% recorded once. The sequenced sample was blood. These receptors originate from a woman between 25 and 40 years old in good health.

The genes are TRBV27 and TRBJ2-7; no firm D call. CDR1 is MNHEY, CDR2 SMNVEV, per germline (reference sequence). V was trimmed by 8 bases and J by 0 bases, leaving 5 bases between them. The CDR3 is 11 residues long. CDR3 residues: CASANSYEQYF. The CDR3 DNA is TGTGCCAGCGCCAACTCCTACGAGCAGTACTTC.

With respect to this clonotype: One end of the junction is discordant with germline, which a read error may explain. The chain couples TRBV12-3 or TRBV12-4 to TRBJ1-4; D unresolved. This CDR3 is built from 15 residues. The CDR3 nucleotides read TGTACCAGCAGTTTTCGAACGGTAGATAATGAAAAACTGTTTTTT. Translated, it gives CTSSFRTVDNEKLFF.

This CDR3 is CASSRGSGNRNEQFF. In nucleotides, the CDR3 is TGTGCCAGCAGCCGGGGGAGCGGTAACCGTAATGAGCAGTTCTTC. The rearrangement links TRBV7-3 to TRBJ2-1; D possibly corresponds to TRBD2 (6 bases). From germline, CDR1 is SGHTA and CDR2 FQGTGA. CDR3 size: 15 residues. Between the trimmed V and J ends, which lost 5 bases and 7 bases, there was a span of 18 bases.

The chain links TRBV6-1 to TRBJ2-7; 7 bases are shared with TRBD1. Per germline, CDR1 MNHNS and CDR2 SASEGT. CDR3 length equals 13 residues. V shed 7 bases, J shed 5 bases, and the junction held 8 bases outside the gene matches. The chain's CDR3 is CASTNRGPNEQYF. The CDR3 DNA reads as TGTGCCAGCACCAACAGGGGTCCCAACGAGCAGTACTTC.

The chain couples TRBV3-1 to TRBJ1-1; D call uncertain. The V and J ends lost 2 bases and 5 bases respectively, with 12 bases between them. In germline, CDR1 is LGHDT, CDR2 YNNKEL (reference sequence). This CDR3 has 14 residues. The CDR3 loop reads CASSQHGRGTEAFF. DNA of the CDR3: TGTGCCAGCAGCCAACACGGGAGAGGGACTGAAGCTTTCTTT.